Sequencing of this T cell receptor beta chain was carried out in a study of blood T cell repertoires in COVID-19. Study summary: Spain, Italy and the United States supplied samples that represented acute and convalescent COVID-19. T cells, B-cell-depleted T cells, or PBMCs supplied cDNA or gDNA.

Here immunoSEQ multiplex PCR was the method, and the copy in TCRdb shows in-frame clones only, minus some. The top ten hold less than 2.5% of the sample, which has more than 250,000 clones, 70% to 90% seen once. Allocation to cohorts depended on clinical history reported by the participants. Trimming stripped 8 bases from V and 8 bases from J, with 28 bases between. The CDR3 has 17 amino acids. Per the germline V gene, CDR1 is MNHEY and CDR2 is SMNVEV (reference sequence). Specimen: PBMCs or T cells enriched from blood (not recorded which). V is TRBV27 and J is TRBJ2-1; D is possibly TRBD1 (6 bases). This TCR came from a man younger than 45 who had recovered from COVID-19. The CDR3 coding sequence is TGTGCCAGCTCTTATTCGGCAGGGGTTAGTTTTAGCTATGAGCAGTTCTTC. Its protein is CASSYSAGVSFSYEQFF.